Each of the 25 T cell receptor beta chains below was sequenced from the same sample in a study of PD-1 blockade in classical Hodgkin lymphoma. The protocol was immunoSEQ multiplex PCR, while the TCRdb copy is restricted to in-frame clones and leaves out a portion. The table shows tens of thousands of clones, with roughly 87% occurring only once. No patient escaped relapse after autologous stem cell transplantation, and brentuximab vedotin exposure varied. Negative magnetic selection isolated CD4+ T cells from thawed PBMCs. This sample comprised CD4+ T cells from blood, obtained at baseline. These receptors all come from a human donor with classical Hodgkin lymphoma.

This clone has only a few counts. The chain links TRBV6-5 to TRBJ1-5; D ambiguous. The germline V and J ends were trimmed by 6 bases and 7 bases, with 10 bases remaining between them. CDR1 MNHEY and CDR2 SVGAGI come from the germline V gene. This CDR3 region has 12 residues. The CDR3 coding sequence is TGTGCCAGCAGCCCACCTGGACAGCCCCAGCATTTT. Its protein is CASSPPGQPQHF.

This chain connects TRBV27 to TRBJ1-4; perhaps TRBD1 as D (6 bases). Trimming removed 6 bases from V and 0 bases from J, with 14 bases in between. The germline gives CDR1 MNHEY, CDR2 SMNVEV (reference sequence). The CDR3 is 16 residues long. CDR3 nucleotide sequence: TGTGCCAGCAGCTACTCACAGGGCGCAACTAATGAAAAACTGTTTTTT. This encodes CASSYSQGATNEKLFF.

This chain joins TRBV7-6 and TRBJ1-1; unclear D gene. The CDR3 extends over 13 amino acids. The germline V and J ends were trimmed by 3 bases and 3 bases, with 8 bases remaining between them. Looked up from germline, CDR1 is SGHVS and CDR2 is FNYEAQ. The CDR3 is CASSFQSYTEAFF. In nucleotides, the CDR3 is TGTGCCAGCAGCTTCCAGAGCTACACTGAAGCTTTCTTT.

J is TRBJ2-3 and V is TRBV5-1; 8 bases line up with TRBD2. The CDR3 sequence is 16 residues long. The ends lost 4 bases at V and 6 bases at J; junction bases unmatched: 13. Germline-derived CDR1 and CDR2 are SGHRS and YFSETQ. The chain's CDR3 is CASSPVQAGARDTQYF. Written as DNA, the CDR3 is TGCGCCAGCAGCCCAGTCCAAGCGGGAGCCAGGGATACGCAGTATTTT.

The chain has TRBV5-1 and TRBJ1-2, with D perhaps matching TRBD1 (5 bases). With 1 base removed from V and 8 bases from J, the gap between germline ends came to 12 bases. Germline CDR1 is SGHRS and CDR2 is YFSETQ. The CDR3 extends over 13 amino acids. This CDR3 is CASSLTGLRGYTF. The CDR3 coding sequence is TGCGCCAGCAGCTTGACGGGGCTTCGGGGCTACACCTTC.

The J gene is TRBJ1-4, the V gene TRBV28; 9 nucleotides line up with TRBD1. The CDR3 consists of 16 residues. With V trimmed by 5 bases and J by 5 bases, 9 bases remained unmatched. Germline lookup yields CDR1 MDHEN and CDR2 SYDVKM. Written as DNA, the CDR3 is TGTGCCAGCAGTCACCCAGGCGGGACAGGGAATGAAAAACTGTTTTTT. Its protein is CASSHPGGTGNEKLFF.

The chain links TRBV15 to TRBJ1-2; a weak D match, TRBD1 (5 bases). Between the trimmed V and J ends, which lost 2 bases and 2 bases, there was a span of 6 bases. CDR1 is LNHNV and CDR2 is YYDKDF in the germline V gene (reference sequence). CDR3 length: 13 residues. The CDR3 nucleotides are TGTGCCACCAGCAGACAGGGAAACTATGGCTACACCTTC. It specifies CATSRQGNYGYTF. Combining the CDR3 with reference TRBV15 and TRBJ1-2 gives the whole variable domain DAMVIQNPRYQVTQFGKPVTLSCSQTLNHNVMYWYQQKSSQAPKLLFHYYDKDFNNEADTPDNFQSRRPNTSFCFLDIRSPGLGDTAMYLCATSRQGNYGYTFGSGTRLTVV.

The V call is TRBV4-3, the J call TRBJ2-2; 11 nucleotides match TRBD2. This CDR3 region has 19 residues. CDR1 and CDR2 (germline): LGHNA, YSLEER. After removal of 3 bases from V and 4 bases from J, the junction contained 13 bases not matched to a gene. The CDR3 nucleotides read TGCGCCAGCAGCCAGCAACTAGCGGGAGCCTCTATGTCCACCGGGGAGCTGTTTTTT. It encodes CASSQQLAGASMSTGELFF.

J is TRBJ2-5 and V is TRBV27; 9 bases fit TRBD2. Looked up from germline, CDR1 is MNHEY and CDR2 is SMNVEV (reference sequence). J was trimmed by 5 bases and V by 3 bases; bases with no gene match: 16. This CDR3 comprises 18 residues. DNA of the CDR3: TGTGCCAGCAGTTTGTTCCCCCCCTACGCGGGAGGGTGGGAGACCCAGTACTTC. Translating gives CASSLFPPYAGGWETQYF.

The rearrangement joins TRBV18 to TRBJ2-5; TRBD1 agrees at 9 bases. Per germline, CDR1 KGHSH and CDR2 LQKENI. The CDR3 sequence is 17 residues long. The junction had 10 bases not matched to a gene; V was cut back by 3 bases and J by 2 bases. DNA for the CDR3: TGTGCCAGCTCACCGGACAGGGGACTGATCAAACAAGAGACCCAGTACTTC. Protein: CASSPDRGLIKQETQYF. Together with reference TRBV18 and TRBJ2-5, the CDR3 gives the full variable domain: NAGVMQNPRHLVRRRGQEARLRCSPMKGHSHVYWYRQLPEEGLKFMVYLQKENIIDESGMPKERFSAEFPKEGPSILRIQQVVRGDSAAYFCASSPDRGLIKQETQYFGPGTRLLVL.

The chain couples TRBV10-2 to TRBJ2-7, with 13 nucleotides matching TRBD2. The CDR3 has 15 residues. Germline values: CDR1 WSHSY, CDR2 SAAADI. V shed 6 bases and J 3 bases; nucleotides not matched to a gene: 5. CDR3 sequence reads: CASSVGLAGVYEQYF. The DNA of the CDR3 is TGCGCCAGCAGCGTTGGACTAGCGGGGGTCTACGAGCAGTACTTC.

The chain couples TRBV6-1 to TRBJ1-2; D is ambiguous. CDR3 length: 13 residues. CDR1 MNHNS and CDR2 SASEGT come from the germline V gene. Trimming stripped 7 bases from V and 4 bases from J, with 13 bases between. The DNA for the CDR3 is TGTGCCAGCATCCGATATGCCCCCTATGGCTACACCTTC. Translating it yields CASIRYAPYGYTF.

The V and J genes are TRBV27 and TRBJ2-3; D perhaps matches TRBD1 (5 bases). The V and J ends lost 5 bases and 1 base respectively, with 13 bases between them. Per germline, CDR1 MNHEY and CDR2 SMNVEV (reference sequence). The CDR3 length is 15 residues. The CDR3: CASSPLWGRTDTQYF. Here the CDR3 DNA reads TGTGCCAGCAGTCCGCTTTGGGGCCGCACAGATACGCAGTATTTT.

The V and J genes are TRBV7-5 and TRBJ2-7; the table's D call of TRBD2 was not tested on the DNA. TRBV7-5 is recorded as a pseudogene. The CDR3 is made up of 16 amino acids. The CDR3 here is CVRSLVVTGKDYEQYF. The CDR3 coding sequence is TGTGTCAGAAGCTTAGTTGTCACGGGGAAGGACTACGAGCAGTACTTC.

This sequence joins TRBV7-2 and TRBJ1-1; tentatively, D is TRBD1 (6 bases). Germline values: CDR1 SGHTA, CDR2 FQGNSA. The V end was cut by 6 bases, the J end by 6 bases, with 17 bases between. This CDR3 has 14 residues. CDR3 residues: CASSPGTIRSEAFF. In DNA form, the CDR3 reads TGTGCCAGCAGTCCCGGGACAATCAGGTCTGAAGCTTTCTTT.

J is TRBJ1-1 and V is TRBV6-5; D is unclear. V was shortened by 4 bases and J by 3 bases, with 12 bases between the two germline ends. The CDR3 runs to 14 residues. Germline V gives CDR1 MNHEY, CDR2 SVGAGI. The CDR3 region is CASSSTSGDTEAFF. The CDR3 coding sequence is TGTGCCAGCAGTTCCACCTCGGGTGACACTGAAGCTTTCTTT.

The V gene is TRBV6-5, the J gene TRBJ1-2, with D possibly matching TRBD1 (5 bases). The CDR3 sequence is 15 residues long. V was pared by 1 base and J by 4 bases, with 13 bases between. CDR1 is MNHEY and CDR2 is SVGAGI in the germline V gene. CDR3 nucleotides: TGTGCCAGCAGTTACTTGAGGGGCCCCCCCTATGGCTACACCTTC. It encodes CASSYLRGPPYGYTF.

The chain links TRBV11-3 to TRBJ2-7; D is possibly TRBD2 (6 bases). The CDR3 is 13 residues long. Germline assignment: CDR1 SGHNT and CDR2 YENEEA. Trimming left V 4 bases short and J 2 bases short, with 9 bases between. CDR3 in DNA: TGTGCCAGCAGCTCTCGGGGGACCTACGAGCAGTACTTC. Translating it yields CASSSRGTYEQYF.

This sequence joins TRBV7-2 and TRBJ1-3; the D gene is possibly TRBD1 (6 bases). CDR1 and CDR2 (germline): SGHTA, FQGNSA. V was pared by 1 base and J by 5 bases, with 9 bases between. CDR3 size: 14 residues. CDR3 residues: CASSLGRGRNTIYF. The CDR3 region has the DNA TGTGCCAGCAGCTTAGGCAGGGGTAGAAACACCATATATTTT.

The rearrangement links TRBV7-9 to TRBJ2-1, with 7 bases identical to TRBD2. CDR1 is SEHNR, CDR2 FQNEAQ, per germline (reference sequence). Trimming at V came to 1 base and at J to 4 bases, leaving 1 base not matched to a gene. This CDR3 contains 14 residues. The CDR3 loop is CASSLGGGYNEQFF. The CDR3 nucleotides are TGTGCCAGCAGCTTAGGCGGGGGATACAATGAGCAGTTCTTC.

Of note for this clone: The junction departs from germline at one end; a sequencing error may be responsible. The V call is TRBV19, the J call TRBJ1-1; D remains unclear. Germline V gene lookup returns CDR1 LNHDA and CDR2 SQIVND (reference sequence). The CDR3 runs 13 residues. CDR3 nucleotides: TGTGCCAGTAGTATCCAGAGGAACAGTGAAGCTTTCTTT. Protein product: CASSIQRNSEAFF.

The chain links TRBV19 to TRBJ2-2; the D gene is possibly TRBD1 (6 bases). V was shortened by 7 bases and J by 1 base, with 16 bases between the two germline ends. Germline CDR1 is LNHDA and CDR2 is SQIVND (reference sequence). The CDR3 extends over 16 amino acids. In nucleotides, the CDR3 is TGTGCCAGTAACGTCGACAGGCTAGAGAACACCGGGGAGCTGTTTTTT. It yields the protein CASNVDRLENTGELFF. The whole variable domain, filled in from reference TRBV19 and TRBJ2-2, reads DGGITQSPKYLFRKEGQNVTLSCEQNLNHDAMYWYRQDPGQGLRLIYYSQIVNDFQKGDIAEGYSVSREKKESFPLTVTSAQKNPTAFYLCASNVDRLENTGELFFGEGSRLTVL.

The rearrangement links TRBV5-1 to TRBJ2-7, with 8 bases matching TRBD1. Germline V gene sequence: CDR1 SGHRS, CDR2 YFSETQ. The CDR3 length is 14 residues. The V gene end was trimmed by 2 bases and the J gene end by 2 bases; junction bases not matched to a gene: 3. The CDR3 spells CASSLSRGPYEQYF. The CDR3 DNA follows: TGCGCCAGCAGCTTAAGCAGGGGGCCCTACGAGCAGTACTTC.

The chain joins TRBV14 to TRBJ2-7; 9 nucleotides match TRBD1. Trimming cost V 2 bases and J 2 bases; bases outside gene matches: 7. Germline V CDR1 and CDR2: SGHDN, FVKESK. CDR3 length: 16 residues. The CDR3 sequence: CASSQTAGQGTYEQYF. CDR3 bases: TGTGCCAGCAGCCAAACCGCGGGACAGGGAACCTACGAGCAGTACTTC.

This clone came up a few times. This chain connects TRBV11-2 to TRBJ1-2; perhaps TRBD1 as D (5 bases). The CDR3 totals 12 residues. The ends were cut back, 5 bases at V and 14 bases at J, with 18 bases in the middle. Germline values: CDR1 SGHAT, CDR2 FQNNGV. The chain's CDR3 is CASSHRRMGDTF. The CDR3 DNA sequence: TGTGCCAGCAGCCACAGGAGAATGGGGGATACCTTC. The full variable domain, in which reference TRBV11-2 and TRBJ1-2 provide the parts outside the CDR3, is EAGVAQSPRYKIIEKRQSVAFWCNPISGHATLYWYQQILGQGPKLLIQFQNNGVVDDSQLPKDRFSAERLKGVDSTLKIQPAKLEDSAVYLCASSHRRMGDTFGSGTRLTVV.